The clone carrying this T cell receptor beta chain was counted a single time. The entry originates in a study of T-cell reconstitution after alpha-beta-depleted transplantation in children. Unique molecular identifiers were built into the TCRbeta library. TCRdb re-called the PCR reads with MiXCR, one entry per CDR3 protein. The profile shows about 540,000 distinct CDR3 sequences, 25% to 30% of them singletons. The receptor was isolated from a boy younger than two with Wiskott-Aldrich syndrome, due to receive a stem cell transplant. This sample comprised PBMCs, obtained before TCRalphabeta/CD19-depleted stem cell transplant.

Here the CDR3 reads CASSESPGRSPLHF. The CDR3 DNA reads TGTGCCAGCAGCGAGAGCCCCGGGCGTTCACCCCTCCACTTT. This rearrangement joins TRBV12-3 or TRBV12-4 to TRBJ1-6, with D unclear. This CDR3 is built from 14 residues. Trimming shortened V by 6 bases and J by 9 bases, and 15 bases separated the two germline ends.